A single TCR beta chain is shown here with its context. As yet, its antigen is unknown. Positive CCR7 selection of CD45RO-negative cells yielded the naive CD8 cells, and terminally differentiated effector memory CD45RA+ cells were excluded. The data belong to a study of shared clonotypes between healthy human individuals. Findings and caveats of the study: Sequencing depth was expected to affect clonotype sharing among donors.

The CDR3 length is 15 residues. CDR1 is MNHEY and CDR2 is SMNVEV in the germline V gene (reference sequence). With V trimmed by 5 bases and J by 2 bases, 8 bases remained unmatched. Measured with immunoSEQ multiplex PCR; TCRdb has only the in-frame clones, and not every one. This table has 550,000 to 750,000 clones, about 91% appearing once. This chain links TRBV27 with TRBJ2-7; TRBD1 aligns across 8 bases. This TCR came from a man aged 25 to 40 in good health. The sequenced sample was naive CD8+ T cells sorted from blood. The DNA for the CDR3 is TGTGCCAGCAGTCCCAGGACAGGGCGCGCCTACGAGCAGTACTTC. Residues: CASSPRTGRAYEQYF.